The clone carrying this TCR beta chain came up once. Its matching antigen is unknown. Sequenced by immunoSEQ multiplex PCR; TCRdb stores in-frame clones only, minus some. The sample shows 40,000 or so clones, under 80% of them seen only once. Antigen-specific CD4+ T cells were expanded with viral peptide pools in the ViraFEST assay before sequencing. A 10-day culture period preceded the isolation of CD4+ T cells. PCR confirmed that the person was infected with SARS-CoV-2 between March and December 2020. IL-2 medium was substituted for half the medium on days 3 and 7. V lost 4 bases to trimming and J lost 1 base, with 10 bases between them. The CDR3 consists of 15 residues. CDR1 is LNHDA and CDR2 is SQIVND in the germline V gene (reference sequence). This entry belongs to a study of vaccination effects on CD4 cells after COVID-19.

The input for sequencing was CD4+ T cells from PBMCs cultured with a peptide pool, taken before COVID-19 vaccination. The sequence came from a human donor who had a prior SARS-CoV-2 infection. The chain combines TRBV19 with TRBJ2-2; D might be TRBD2 (6 bases). This CDR3 reads CASSNPGENTGELFF. The CDR3 bases are TGTGCCAGTAGTAATCCGGGGGAGAACACCGGGGAGCTGTTTTTT.